The rows below give T cell receptor beta chains drawn from one sample of a study of cytomegalovirus exposure and HLA in healthy donors. Sequencing used immunoSEQ multiplex PCR; TCRdb keeps in-frame clones, though not all of them. The sample consists of about 140,000 clones, roughly four fifths of them appearing once. The sequenced sample was PBMCs. These receptors all stem from a man between 18 and 29 years old in good health and CMV-seropositive. The CDR3 runs from the conserved cysteine through the conserved F or W. A D gene is named only where the DNA matches it firmly. Size is omitted from some rows. Given values are once, few, many or a class for expanded clones.

TGTGCCAGCTCGTTCGACAGAGCTTCTGAGCAGTACTTC,CASSFDRASEQYF,NA,NA,TRBJ2-7,TRBV18
TGTGCCAGCTCATATAGACAGGAGAACTATGGCTACACCTTC,CASSYRQENYGYTF,NA,NA,TRBJ1-2,TRBV18
TGTGCCACCAGCAGAGATGCGGAGTTACAGACCCAGTACTTC,CATSRDAELQTQYF,NA,NA,TRBJ2-5,TRBV15
TGTGCCTGGAGTTTAACAGATACGCAGTATTTT,CAWSLTDTQYF,NA,NA,TRBJ2-3,TRBV30
TGCGCCAGCAGATTAGGGACAGCTAGCACAGATACGCAGTATTTT,CASRLGTASTDTQYF,TRBD1,NA,TRBJ2-3,TRBV5-1
TGCGCCAGCAGCATCCGGGACAGTAATTCACCCCTCCACTTT,CASSIRDSNSPLHF,TRBD1,once,TRBJ1-6,TRBV5-1
TGCGCCAGCAGCTTGGTCAGGGATGGCAATGAGCAGTTCTTC,CASSLVRDGNEQFF,NA,NA,TRBJ2-1,TRBV5-1
TGTGCCAGCAGCCCCTCTTTAGCGGGAACCGGGGAGCTGTTTTTT,CASSPSLAGTGELFF,TRBD2,NA,TRBJ2-2,TRBV7-9
TGTGCCAGTAGTATAGATATCGGACAAACAGATACGCAGTATTTT,CASSIDIGQTDTQYF,NA,NA,TRBJ2-3,TRBV19
TGTGCCAGCAGTTTGACAGGGGAAAGCTACACCTTC,CASSLTGESYTF,TRBD1,few,TRBJ1-2,TRBV28
TGTGCCAGCAGCAGCCTAGCGGGGCACTACGAGCAGTACTTC,CASSSLAGHYEQYF,TRBD2,NA,TRBJ2-7,TRBV7-2
TGTGCCAGCAGCGTAGAACCTATCGGGGCAGGGGGAGAGACCCAGTACTTC,CASSVEPIGAGGETQYF,TRBD1,NA,TRBJ2-5,TRBV9
TGTGCCGGTGTGGGGGGAAACACCGGGGAGCTGTTTTTT,CAGVGGNTGELFF,NA,NA,TRBJ2-2,TRBV30
TGTGCCAGCAGCCAAGATCTGGGACAGGGGGCAGATACGCAGTATTTT,CASSQDLGQGADTQYF,TRBD1,few,TRBJ2-3,TRBV4-2
TGTGCCAGCAGTTACTCCCGACTAGCGGGAGAGGCCGAGCAGTACTTC,CASSYSRLAGEAEQYF,TRBD2,few,TRBJ2-7,TRBV6-5
TGTGCTAGTGGTTTGGCGGGACAGGCTAACTATGGCTACACCTTC,CASGLAGQANYGYTF,TRBD1,NA,TRBJ1-2,TRBV12-5
TGTGCCAGCAGCTCATTTCAGACTCCTCCGCATTTT,CASSSFQTPPHF,NA,NA,TRBJ1-5,TRBV7-9
TGTGCCTGGAGTGTTCTAGCGGTTAGCACAGATACGCAGTATTTT,CAWSVLAVSTDTQYF,TRBD2,few,TRBJ2-3,TRBV30
TGTGCCACCAGCAGACCGCGGGGAGGATATGGCTACACCTTC,CATSRPRGGYGYTF,NA,NA,TRBJ1-2,TRBV15